The 28 T cell receptor beta chains below come from one sample, sequenced in a study of T cell repertoires in cytomegalovirus infection. TCRdb processed the reads anew with MiXCR; each CDR3 protein has one entry. The sample lists roughly 150,000 distinct CDR3 sequences; around 20% were seen once. The specimen sequenced was PBMCs. The source of these receptors is a human donor in good health (CMV status not recorded). Some clones in this sample may be carry-over from other donors' samples.

This clonotype came up a few times. The gene calls are TRBV20-1 and TRBJ2-5; TRBD2 aligns across 13 bases. Looked up from germline, CDR1 is DFQATT and CDR2 is SNEGSKA (reference sequence). The CDR3 sequence is 16 residues long. V dropped 3 bases and J dropped 1; count of bases not matched to a gene: 5. Written as DNA, the CDR3 is TGCAGTGCTAGGCAGACTAGCGGGGGGTTCCAAGAGACCCAGTACTTC. It encodes CSARQTSGGFQETQYF.

This clonotype showed up just a few times. The gene calls are TRBV12-3 or TRBV12-4 and TRBJ1-5; TRBD1 might be the D (5 bases). The CDR3 sequence is 15 residues long. Trimming shortened V by 6 bases and J by 7 bases, and 19 bases separated the two germline ends. The CDR3 coding sequence is TGTGCCAGCAGCTCCGGGACGGGTGTTTGGCAGCCCCAGCATTTT. Its protein is CASSSGTGVWQPQHF.

This clonotype was found many times. The rearrangement uses TRBV11-2 and TRBJ2-1; TRBD2 matches 11 bases. CDR1 is SGHAT, CDR2 FQNNGV, per germline. Germline trimming cut 3 bases from V and 5 bases from J; bases unmatched to any gene: 6. The CDR3 contains 16 residues. DNA for the CDR3: TGTGCCAGCAGCTTCCACAGACTAGCGGGGAACAATGAGCAGTTCTTC. It translates to CASSFHRLAGNNEQFF. Complete variable domain (other parts from reference TRBV11-2 and TRBJ2-1): EAGVAQSPRYKIIEKRQSVAFWCNPISGHATLYWYQQILGQGPKLLIQFQNNGVVDDSQLPKDRFSAERLKGVDSTLKIQPAKLEDSAVYLCASSFHRLAGNNEQFFGPGTRLTVL.

This clonotype was counted once. The chain uses TRBV2 and TRBJ2-1; D possibly uses TRBD1 or TRBD2 (5 bases each). Germline V CDR1 and CDR2: SNHLY, FYNNEI. The CDR3 runs 14 residues. Trimming cost V 2 bases and J 9 bases, with 14 bases left between them. The CDR3 loop is CASSEPSGRIEQFF. For the CDR3, the DNA is TGTGCCAGCAGTGAACCGTCGGGACGAATTGAGCAGTTCTTC.

This clonotype was picked up many times. The J gene is TRBJ1-5, the V gene TRBV7-2; D uncertain. V was cut by 1 base and J by 4 bases, with 8 bases left in between. CDR3 length: 14 residues. CDR1 is SGHTA and CDR2 is FQGNSA in the germline V gene. CDR3 coding DNA: TGTGCCAGCAGCTTAGTACCTGAAAATCAGCCCCAGCATTTT. Protein: CASSLVPENQPQHF.

V and J are TRBV2 and TRBJ2-1; D is uncertain. The V and J ends lost 2 bases and 9 bases respectively, with 8 bases between them. Germline V gene sequence: CDR1 SNHLY, CDR2 FYNNEI. The CDR3 is 12 amino acids. The CDR3 nucleotides are TGTGCCAGCAGTGAATTCCACGTTGAGCAGTTCTTC. It encodes CASSEFHVEQFF. Full variable domain (outside the CDR3, taken from reference TRBV2 and TRBJ2-1): EPEVTQTPSHQVTQMGQEVILRCVPISNHLYFYWYRQILGQKVEFLVSFYNNEISEKSEIFDDQFSVERPDGSNFTLKIRSTKLEDSAMYFCASSEFHVEQFFGPGTRLTVL.

V gene TRBV7-8 combines with J gene TRBJ2-7; 8 nucleotides align to TRBD1. This CDR3 has 16 residues. Germline CDR1 and CDR2: SGHVS and FQNEAQ. The V gene end was trimmed by 4 bases and the J gene end by 6 bases; junction bases not matched to a gene: 14. The CDR3: CASSSDRGAWMSEQYF. CDR3 sequence (DNA): TGTGCCAGCAGCTCAGACAGGGGCGCGTGGATGAGCGAGCAGTACTTC.

As DNA, the CDR3 is TGTGCCAGCAGCTCTCCTATTGACCCGGGGCAGCCCCAGCATTTT. It codes for CASSSPIDPGQPQHF. The J gene is TRBJ1-5, the V gene TRBV28, with no clear D. CDR3 length equals 15 residues. Looked up from germline, CDR1 is MDHEN and CDR2 is SYDVKM. V was pared by 6 bases and J by 7 bases, with 19 bases between.

This clonotype was recorded at least ten times. This chain connects TRBV7-2 to TRBJ1-5; 8 bases line up with TRBD1. The J segment lost 7 bases and the V segment lost 5 bases, leaving 13 bases of the junction unmatched. The CDR3 totals 16 residues. Germline V gene data show CDR1 as SGHTA and CDR2 as FQGNSA. The CDR3 nucleotides are TGTGCCAGCAGCCCCGGGTTCGGACAGGGAAGCCAGCCCCAGCATTTT. Its translation is CASSPGFGQGSQPQHF.

The rearrangement links TRBV6-4 to TRBJ2-1; 11 positions agree with TRBD2. CDR3 length equals 16 residues. The V and J ends lost 0 bases and 7 bases, in that order; junction bases with no gene match: 5. Germline V gene data show CDR1 as MRHNA and CDR2 as SNTAGT. CDR3 sequence (DNA): TGTGCCAGCAGTGACTCTAGCGGGGGGGCCTTGAATGAGCAGTTCTTC. As protein: CASSDSSGGALNEQFF.

This clonotype was seen ten or more times. The chain is built from TRBV7-8 and TRBJ1-3, with TRBD1 matching 7 bases. CDR3 length equals 14 residues. The trim removed 3 bases at V and 2 bases at J, leaving 1 base unmatched. Per the germline V gene, CDR1 is SGHVS and CDR2 is FQNEAQ. The CDR3 DNA sequence: TGTGCCAGCAGCTTCGGGACAGCTGGAAACACCATATATTTT. Translating gives CASSFGTAGNTIYF.

The chain has TRBV28 and TRBJ2-1, with 10 bases that match TRBD2. The V gene's germline CDR1 is MDHEN and CDR2 SYDVKM. This CDR3 spans 15 amino acids. V trimming: 7 bases; J trimming: 8 bases; junction bases outside the gene matches: 11. The CDR3 DNA follows: TGTGCCAGCACCCCTCTAGCGGGAGAGGTCGATGAGCAGTTCTTC. Its protein is CASTPLAGEVDEQFF.

This clonotype was counted at least ten times. The chain has TRBV7-6 and TRBJ2-7; D is uncertain. CDR3 length: 15 residues. The germline V gene has CDR1 SGHVS and CDR2 FNYEAQ. V shed 1 base and J shed 3 bases, with 13 bases lying between them. In DNA, the CDR3 is TGTGCCAGCAGCTTAGTCGGTCAGAACCACTACGAGCAGTACTTC. This gives the protein CASSLVGQNHYEQYF.

This clonotype was picked up many times. The chain is built from TRBV6-6 and TRBJ2-2; TRBD2 matches at 7 bases. J gave up 5 bases and V 0 bases, and 12 bases lay outside the gene matches. The CDR3 runs 18 residues. Germline V gives CDR1 MNHNY, CDR2 SVGAGI (reference sequence). CDR3 amino acids: CASSYSIWEGRGTGELFF. CDR3 nucleotides: TGTGCCAGCAGTTACTCGATATGGGAAGGGAGGGGAACCGGGGAGCTGTTTTTT.

This CDR3 is CASSIGPGQYNSPLHF. The CDR3, as DNA: TGTGCCAGTAGTATAGGCCCGGGACAGTATAATTCACCCCTCCACTTT. V gene TRBV19 combines with J gene TRBJ1-6, with TRBD1 identical over 7 bases. This CDR3 comprises 16 residues. The trim removed 1 base at V and 4 bases at J, leaving 4 bases unmatched. Germline-derived CDR1 and CDR2 are LNHDA and SQIVND (reference sequence).

This clonotype has more than one count but fewer than ten. The junction differs from germline at one of its ends, possibly a read error. CDR3 residues: CASSFLTGAQIRTF. CDR3 DNA sequence: TGTGCCAGCAGTTTTCTAACAGGGGCACAGATACGCACGTTT. The rearrangement joins TRBV28 to TRBJ2-3; 7 bases are shared with TRBD1. The length of the CDR3 is 14 residues. The germline V gene has CDR1 MDHEN and CDR2 SYDVKM.

There are a few counts of this clonotype. This chain uses TRBV19 with TRBJ2-2; perhaps TRBD2 as D (6 bases). Per germline, CDR1 LNHDA and CDR2 SQIVND (reference sequence). This CDR3 spans 16 amino acids. Trimming stripped 5 bases from V and 3 bases from J, with 16 bases between. CDR3 protein: CASSLRGAADTGELFF. The CDR3 nucleotides read TGTGCCAGTAGTCTCCGCGGGGCCGCCGACACCGGGGAGCTGTTTTTT.

V usage is TRBV6-1 and J usage is TRBJ2-7; D unclear. Per the germline V gene, CDR1 is MNHNS and CDR2 is SASEGT. The CDR3 contains 12 residues. Trimming took off 6 bases at V and 2 bases at J, with 8 bases between the two ends. CDR3 coding DNA: TGTGCCAGCAGGGCCGAAGCCTACGAGCAGTACTTC. It codes for CASRAEAYEQYF.

This clonotype was seen a few times. The V and J genes are TRBV27 and TRBJ1-5, with TRBD1 matching 8 bases. The V segment lost 5 bases and the J segment 7 bases; nucleotides outside the gene matches: 10. The CDR3 contains 15 residues. Germline CDR1 reads MNHEY; CDR2 reads SMNVEV (reference sequence). The CDR3 bases are TGTGCCAGCAGTCTCTTCCAGGGGGCCGGGCAGCCCCAGCATTTT. This translates into CASSLFQGAGQPQHF.

At least ten counts were recorded for this clonotype. This chain links TRBV7-2 with TRBJ1-5, with D possibly being TRBD1 (5 bases). Between the trimmed V and J ends, which lost 2 bases and 2 bases, there was a span of 13 bases. The CDR3 contains 16 residues. CDR1 SGHTA and CDR2 FQGNSA come from the germline V gene. The CDR3 DNA sequence: TGTGCCAGCAGCTTATCCGGGACCCGGGGCAATCAGCCCCAGCATTTT. Translating it yields CASSLSGTRGNQPQHF.

V gene TRBV5-1 combines with J gene TRBJ1-1; D not certain. The CDR3 is made up of 15 amino acids. CDR1 SGHRS and CDR2 YFSETQ come from the germline V gene. Trimming removed 4 bases from V and 1 base from J, with 14 bases in between. CDR3 residues: CASSPLEGKNTEAFF. The CDR3 DNA is TGCGCCAGCAGCCCTTTGGAGGGAAAGAACACTGAAGCTTTCTTT.

The rearrangement links TRBV28 to TRBJ1-3; the D gene is possibly TRBD1 (5 bases). Trimming cost V 2 bases and J 0 bases, with 8 bases left between them. Germline V gene sequence: CDR1 MDHEN, CDR2 SYDVKM. The CDR3 is 15 residues long. The CDR3 loop reads CASSLPGSSGNTIYF. CDR3 in DNA: TGTGCCAGCAGTTTACCAGGGAGCTCTGGAAACACCATATATTTT.

This clonotype has a handful of counts. The genes are TRBV24-1 and TRBJ2-5; no definite D call. V was trimmed by 2 bases and J by 1 base, leaving 7 bases between them. In germline, CDR1 is KGHDR, CDR2 SFDVKD. The CDR3 consists of 14 residues. The CDR3 protein is CATSDSRFQETQYF. The DNA of the CDR3 is TGTGCCACCAGTGATTCCCGCTTCCAAGAGACCCAGTACTTC.

This clonotype has only one observation. The chain employs TRBV19 and TRBJ1-1; D might be TRBD1 (6 bases). The germline V and J ends were trimmed by 3 bases and 1 base, with 12 bases remaining between them. Germline V gene lookup returns CDR1 LNHDA and CDR2 SQIVND (reference sequence). This CDR3 has 15 amino acids. CDR3 sequence (DNA): TGTGCCAGTAGTATGGATACAGGGTCGAACACTGAAGCTTTCTTT. It yields the protein CASSMDTGSNTEAFF.

The chain joins TRBV7-9 to TRBJ1-4; D possibly corresponds to TRBD1 (5 bases). V lost 5 bases and J lost 4, with 11 bases in between. The CDR3 covers 14 residues. Germline V CDR1 and CDR2: SEHNR, FQNEAQ (reference sequence). The CDR3 protein is CASSQRQINEKLFF. CDR3 in DNA: TGTGCCAGCAGCCAGAGACAGATTAATGAAAAACTGTTTTTT.

The rearrangement uses TRBV7-2 and TRBJ2-7; 9 bases match TRBD2. The J segment lost 1 base and the V segment lost 4 bases, leaving 5 bases of the junction unmatched. This CDR3 spans 15 amino acids. CDR1 and CDR2 from the germline V gene are SGHTA and FQGNSA. This CDR3 reads CASSWLAGTSYEQYF. CDR3 nucleotide sequence: TGTGCCAGCAGCTGGCTAGCGGGAACTTCCTACGAGCAGTACTTC.

This chain connects TRBV27 to TRBJ2-7; TRBD1 aligns across 7 bases. The CDR3 loop spans 14 amino acids. Germline V CDR1 and CDR2: MNHEY, SMNVEV (reference sequence). V was clipped by 8 bases and J by 0 bases; unmatched bases: 7. CDR3 in DNA: TGTGCCAGCGGAAACAGGGGATCCTCCTACGAGCAGTACTTC. Translated: CASGNRGSSYEQYF.

Only one count was recorded for this clonotype. The chain links TRBV29-1 to TRBJ1-5; the D is unclear. Germline CDR1 SQVTM, CDR2 ANQGSEA. Trimming took off 6 bases at V and 4 bases at J, with 16 bases between the two ends. The CDR3 sequence is 14 residues long. In nucleotides, the CDR3 is TGCAGCGTCGATAGCGGGGAGTCAAATCAGCCCCAGCATTTT. Protein product: CSVDSGESNQPQHF.